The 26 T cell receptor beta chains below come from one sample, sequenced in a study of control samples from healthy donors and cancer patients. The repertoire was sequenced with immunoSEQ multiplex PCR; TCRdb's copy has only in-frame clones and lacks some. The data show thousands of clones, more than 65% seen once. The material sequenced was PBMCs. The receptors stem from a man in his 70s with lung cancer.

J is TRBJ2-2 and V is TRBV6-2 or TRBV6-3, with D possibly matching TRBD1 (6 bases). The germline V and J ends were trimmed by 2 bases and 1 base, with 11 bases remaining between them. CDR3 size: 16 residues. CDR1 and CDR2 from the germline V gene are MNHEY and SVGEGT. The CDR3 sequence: CASSYMGQMNTGELFF. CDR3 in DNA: TGTGCCAGCAGTTACATGGGACAAATGAACACCGGGGAGCTGTTTTTT.

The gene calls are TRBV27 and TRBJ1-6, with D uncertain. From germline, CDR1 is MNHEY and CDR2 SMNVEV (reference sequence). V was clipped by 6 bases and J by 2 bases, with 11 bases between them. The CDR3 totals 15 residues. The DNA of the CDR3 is TGTGCCAGCAGCGCGCACTTGGCCTATAATTCACCCCTCCACTTT. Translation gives CASSAHLAYNSPLHF.

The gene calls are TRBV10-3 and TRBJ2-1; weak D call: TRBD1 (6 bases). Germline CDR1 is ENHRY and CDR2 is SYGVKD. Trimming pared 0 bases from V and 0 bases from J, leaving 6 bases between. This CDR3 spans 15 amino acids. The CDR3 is CAISESGGSYNEQFF. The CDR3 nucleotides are TGTGCCATCAGTGAGTCAGGGGGCTCCTACAATGAGCAGTTCTTC.

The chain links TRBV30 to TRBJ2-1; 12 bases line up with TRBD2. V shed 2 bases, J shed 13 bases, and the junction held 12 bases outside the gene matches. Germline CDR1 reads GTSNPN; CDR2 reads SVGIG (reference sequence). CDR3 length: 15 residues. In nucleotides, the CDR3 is TGTGCCTGGAGTACTTCGGGGCTACTAGCGGGAGGCCAGTTCTTC. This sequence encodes CAWSTSGLLAGGQFF.

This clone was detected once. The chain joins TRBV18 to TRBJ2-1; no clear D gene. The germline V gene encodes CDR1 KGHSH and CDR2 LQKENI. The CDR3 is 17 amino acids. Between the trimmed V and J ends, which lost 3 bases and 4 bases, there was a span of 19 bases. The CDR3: CASSPKAVSEIYNEQFF. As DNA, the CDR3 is TGTGCCAGCTCACCGAAGGCAGTGTCAGAAATATACAATGAGCAGTTCTTC. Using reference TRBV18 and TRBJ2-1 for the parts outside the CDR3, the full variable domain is NAGVMQNPRHLVRRRGQEARLRCSPMKGHSHVYWYRQLPEEGLKFMVYLQKENIIDESGMPKERFSAEFPKEGPSILRIQQVVRGDSAAYFCASSPKAVSEIYNEQFFGPGTRLTVL.

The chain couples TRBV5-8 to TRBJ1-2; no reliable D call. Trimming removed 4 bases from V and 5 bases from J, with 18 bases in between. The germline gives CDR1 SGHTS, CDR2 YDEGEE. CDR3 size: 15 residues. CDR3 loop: CASSPDRPRHYGYTF. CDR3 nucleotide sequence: TGTGCCAGCAGCCCGGACCGCCCTAGACATTATGGCTACACCTTC.

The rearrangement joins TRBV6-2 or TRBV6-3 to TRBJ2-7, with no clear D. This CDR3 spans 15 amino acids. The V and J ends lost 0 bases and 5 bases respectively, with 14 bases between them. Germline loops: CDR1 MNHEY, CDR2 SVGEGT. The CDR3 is CASSYSADPRDEQYF. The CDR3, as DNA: TGTGCCAGCAGTTACTCCGCCGATCCCCGGGACGAGCAGTACTTC.

This CDR3 is CASRTGGPLETQYF. CDR3 nucleotide sequence: TGTGCCAGCAGGACCGGAGGGCCCCTAGAGACCCAGTACTTC. The chain links TRBV28 to TRBJ2-5, with TRBD2 as a possible D gene (6 bases). CDR3 length: 14 amino acids. Germline-derived CDR1 and CDR2 are MDHEN and SYDVKM. Trimming took 6 bases from V and 4 from J, leaving 15 bases between them.

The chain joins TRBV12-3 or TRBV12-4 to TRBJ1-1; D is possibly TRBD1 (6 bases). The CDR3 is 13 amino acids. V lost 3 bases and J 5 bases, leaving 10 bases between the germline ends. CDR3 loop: CASSLTGITEAFF. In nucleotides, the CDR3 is TGTGCCAGCAGTTTGACAGGAATTACTGAAGCTTTCTTT.

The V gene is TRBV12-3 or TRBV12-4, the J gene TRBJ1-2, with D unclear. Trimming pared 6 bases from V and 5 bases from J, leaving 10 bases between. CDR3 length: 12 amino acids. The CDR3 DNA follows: TGTGCCAGCAGCACAGTTTGGTATGGCTACACCTTC. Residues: CASSTVWYGYTF.

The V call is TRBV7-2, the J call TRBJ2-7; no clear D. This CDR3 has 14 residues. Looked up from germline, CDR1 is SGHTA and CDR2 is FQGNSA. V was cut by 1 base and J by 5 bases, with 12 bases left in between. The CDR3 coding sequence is TGTGCCAGCAGCTTAGATAGCCTACGCCACGAGCAGTACTTC. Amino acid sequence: CASSLDSLRHEQYF.

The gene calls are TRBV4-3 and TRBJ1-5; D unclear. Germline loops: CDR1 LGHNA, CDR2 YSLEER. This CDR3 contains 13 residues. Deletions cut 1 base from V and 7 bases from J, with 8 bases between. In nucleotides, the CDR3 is TGCGCCAGCAGCCAAGGTCTGGCACAGCCCCAGCATTTT. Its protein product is CASSQGLAQPQHF.

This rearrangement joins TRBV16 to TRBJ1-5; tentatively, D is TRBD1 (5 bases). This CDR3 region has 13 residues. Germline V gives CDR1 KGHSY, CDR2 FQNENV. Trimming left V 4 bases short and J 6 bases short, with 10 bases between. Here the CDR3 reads CASSRGGTQPQHF. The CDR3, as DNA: TGTGCCAGCAGCCGGGGGGGTACTCAGCCCCAGCATTTT.

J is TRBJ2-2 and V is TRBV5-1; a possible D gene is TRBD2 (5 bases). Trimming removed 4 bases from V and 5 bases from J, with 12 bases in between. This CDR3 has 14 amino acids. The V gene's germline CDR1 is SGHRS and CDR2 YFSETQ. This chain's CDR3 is CASSLTPGTGELFF. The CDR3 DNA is TGCGCCAGCAGCCTGACCCCGGGGACCGGGGAGCTGTTTTTT.

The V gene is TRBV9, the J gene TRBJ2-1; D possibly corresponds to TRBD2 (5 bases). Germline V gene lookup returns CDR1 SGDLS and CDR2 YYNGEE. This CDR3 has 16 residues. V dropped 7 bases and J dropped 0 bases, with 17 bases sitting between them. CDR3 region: CASGGSPSSSYNEQFF. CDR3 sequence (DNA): TGTGCCAGCGGTGGGTCCCCTAGCAGCTCCTACAATGAGCAGTTCTTC.

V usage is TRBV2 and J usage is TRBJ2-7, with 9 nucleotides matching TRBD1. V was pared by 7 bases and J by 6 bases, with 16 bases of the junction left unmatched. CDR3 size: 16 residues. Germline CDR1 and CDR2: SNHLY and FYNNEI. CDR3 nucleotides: TGTGCCAGCACCGCTCTCGGACCGGGACAGGGTACCGAGCAGTACTTC. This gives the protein CASTALGPGQGTEQYF.

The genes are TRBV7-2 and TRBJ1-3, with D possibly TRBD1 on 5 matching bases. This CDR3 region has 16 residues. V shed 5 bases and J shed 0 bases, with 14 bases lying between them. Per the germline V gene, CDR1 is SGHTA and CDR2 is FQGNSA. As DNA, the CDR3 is TGTGCCAGCAGCCTTCAGGGCCAGTCCTCTGGAAACACCATATATTTT. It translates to CASSLQGQSSGNTIYF. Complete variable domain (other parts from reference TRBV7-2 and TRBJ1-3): GAGVSQSPSNKVTEKGKDVELRCDPISGHTALYWYRQSLGQGLEFLIYFQGNSAPDKSGLPSDRFSAERTGGSVSTLTIQRTQQEDSAVYLCASSLQGQSSGNTIYFGEGSWLTVV.

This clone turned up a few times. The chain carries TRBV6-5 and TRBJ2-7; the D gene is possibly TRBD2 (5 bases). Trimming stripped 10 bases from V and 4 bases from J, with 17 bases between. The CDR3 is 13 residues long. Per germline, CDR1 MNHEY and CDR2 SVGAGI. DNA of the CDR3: TGTGCCACCACTGCCGGGGTAGGTTACGAGCAGTACTTC. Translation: CATTAGVGYEQYF.

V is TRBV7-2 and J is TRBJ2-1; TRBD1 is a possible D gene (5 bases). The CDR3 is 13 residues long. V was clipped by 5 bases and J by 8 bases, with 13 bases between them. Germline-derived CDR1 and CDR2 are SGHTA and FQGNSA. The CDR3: CASSIRIGDEQFF. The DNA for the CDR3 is TGTGCCAGCAGCATACGAATAGGGGATGAGCAGTTCTTC.

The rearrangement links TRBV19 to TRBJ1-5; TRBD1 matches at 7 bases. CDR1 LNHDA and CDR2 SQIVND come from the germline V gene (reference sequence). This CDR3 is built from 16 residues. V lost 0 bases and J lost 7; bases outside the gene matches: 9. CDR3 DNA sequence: TGTGCCAGTAGTATAGACCTCGCACAGGGGAGGCAGCCCCAGCATTTT. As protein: CASSIDLAQGRQPQHF.

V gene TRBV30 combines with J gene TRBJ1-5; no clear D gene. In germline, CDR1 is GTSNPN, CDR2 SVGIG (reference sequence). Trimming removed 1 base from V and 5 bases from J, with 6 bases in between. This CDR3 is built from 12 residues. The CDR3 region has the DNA TGTGCCTGGAGTGATGCAGATCAGCCCCAGCATTTT. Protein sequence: CAWSDADQPQHF. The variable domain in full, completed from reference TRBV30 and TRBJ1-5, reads SQTIHQWPATLVQPVGSPLSLECTVEGTSNPNLYWYRQAAGRGLQLLFYSVGIGQISSEVPQNLSASRPQDRQFILSSKKLLLSDSGFYLCAWSDADQPQHFGDGTRLSIL.

The CDR3 protein is CASSLLLAGGGPTDTQYF. The CDR3 nucleotides read TGTGCCAGCAGTTTACTACTAGCGGGAGGGGGGCCTACAGATACGCAGTATTTT. The gene calls are TRBV27 and TRBJ2-3; TRBD2 agrees at 13 bases. This CDR3 region has 18 residues. Germline V gene data show CDR1 as MNHEY and CDR2 as SMNVEV (reference sequence). V gave up 2 bases and J gave up 3 bases; unmatched junction bases: 8.

In nucleotides, the CDR3 is TGTGCCAGTAGCCCCGATATAATGAACACTGAAGCTTTCTTT. It codes for CASSPDIMNTEAFF. This chain links TRBV19 with TRBJ1-1; D call uncertain. The germline V gene has CDR1 LNHDA and CDR2 SQIVND (reference sequence). V was trimmed by 6 bases and J by 0 bases, leaving 11 bases between them. This CDR3 has 14 residues.

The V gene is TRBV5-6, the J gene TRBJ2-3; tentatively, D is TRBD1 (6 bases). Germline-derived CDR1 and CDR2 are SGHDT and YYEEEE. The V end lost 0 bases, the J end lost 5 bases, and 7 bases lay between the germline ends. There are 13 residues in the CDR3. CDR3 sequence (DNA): TGTGCCAGCAGCTTGGGACAGGAAGATACGCAGTATTTT. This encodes CASSLGQEDTQYF.

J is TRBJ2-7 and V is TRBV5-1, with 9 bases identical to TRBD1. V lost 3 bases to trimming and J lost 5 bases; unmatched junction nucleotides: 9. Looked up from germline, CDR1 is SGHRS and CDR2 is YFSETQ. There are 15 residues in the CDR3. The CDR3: CASSWTPTGGNEQYF. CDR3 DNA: TGCGCCAGCAGCTGGACTCCGACAGGGGGGAACGAGCAGTACTTC.

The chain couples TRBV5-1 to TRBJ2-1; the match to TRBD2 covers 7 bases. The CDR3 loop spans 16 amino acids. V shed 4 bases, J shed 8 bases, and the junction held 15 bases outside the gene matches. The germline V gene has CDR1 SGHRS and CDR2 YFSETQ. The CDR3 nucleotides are TGCGCCAGCAGCCCCGGGGCTAGCGGTCGGGGGGATGAGCAGTTCTTC. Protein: CASSPGASGRGDEQFF. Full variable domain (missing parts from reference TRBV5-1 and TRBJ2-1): KAGVTQTPRYLIKTRGQQVTLSCSPISGHRSVSWYQQTPGQGLQFLFEYFSETQRNKGNFPGRFSGRQFSNSRSEMNVSTLELGDSALYLCASSPGASGRGDEQFFGPGTRLTVL.